This record concerns one T cell receptor (beta chain) sequence. Authors' processing steps: Reference gene primer amplification gave estimated nucleated cell counts. TCRdb keeps only in-frame clones here, not all; method: immunoSEQ multiplex PCR. V and J calls and clone size are copied from that table; D and trimming were computed from the DNA. The sample records 200,000 or so clones, around four fifths being singletons. These data are taken from a study of blood T cell repertoires in COVID-19. Overall study context: COVID-19 samples from acute and convalescent phases originated in the United States, Italy and Spain. Sample material is recorded as cDNA or gDNA derived from T cells, B-cell-depleted T cells, or PBMCs.

Trimming took 1 base from V and 6 from J; bases not matched to a gene: 9. CDR1 is SGHAT, CDR2 FQNNGV, per germline. The CDR3 has 16 amino acids. The chain joins TRBV11-2 to TRBJ1-3; 7 bases agree with TRBD1. The receptor's source is a woman aged 25 to 45 with acute or convalescent COVID-19. The sample was peripheral blood. The CDR3 loop is CASSLVAGGNENTIYF. The CDR3 nucleotides read TGTGCCAGCAGCTTAGTGGCAGGGGGTAACGAAAACACCATATATTTT.